These 8 T cell receptor beta chains came from one sample sequenced in a study of blood T cell repertoires in COVID-19. TCRdb's table, derived via immunoSEQ multiplex PCR, lists solely in-frame clones and lacks some. The sample has around 100,000 clones, more than 85% seen once; the top ten hold roughly 4.3%. The sequencing sample was made of peripheral blood. The receptors were sampled from a man aged 18 to 35 with acute or convalescent COVID-19.

V and J are TRBV5-6 and TRBJ1-5, with D tentatively TRBD1 (6 bases). CDR3 length equals 14 residues. CDR1 and CDR2 from the germline V gene are SGHDT and YYEEEE. Trimming removed 4 bases from V and 4 bases from J, with 12 bases in between. Written as DNA, the CDR3 is TGTGCCAGCAGCACCAGGACAGTGAATCAGCCCCAGCATTTT. Amino acid sequence: CASSTRTVNQPQHF.

The chain employs TRBV10-3 and TRBJ1-1; D is uncertain. The CDR3 spans 16 residues. Germline CDR1 and CDR2: ENHRY and SYGVKD. Trimming left V 0 bases short and J 4 bases short, with 15 bases between. Written as DNA, the CDR3 is TGTGCCATCAGTGAGTCGGGAGTAGAGCAAGGCACTGAAGCTTTCTTT. Translation gives CAISESGVEQGTEAFF.

V gene TRBV7-6 combines with J gene TRBJ2-3; 9 bases line up with TRBD2. J gave up 3 bases and V 7 bases, and 8 bases lay outside the gene matches. Germline CDR1 reads SGHVS; CDR2 reads FNYEAQ. The CDR3 sequence is 15 residues long. The CDR3 region is CASKEGAGGTDTQYF. The DNA of the CDR3 is TGTGCCAGCAAGGAGGGAGCGGGAGGTACAGATACGCAGTATTTT. Together with reference TRBV7-6 and TRBJ2-3, the CDR3 gives the full variable domain: GAGVSQSPRYKVTKRGQDVALRCDPISGHVSLYWYRQALGQGPEFLTYFNYEAQQDKSGLPNDRFSAERPEGSISTLTIQRTEQRDSAMYRCASKEGAGGTDTQYFGPGTRLTVL.

This sequence joins TRBV4-1 and TRBJ1-1, with D unclear. The CDR3 runs to 13 residues. Deletions cut 1 base from V and 4 bases from J, with 7 bases between. CDR1 and CDR2 from the germline V gene are MGHRA and YSYEKL. The DNA for the CDR3 is TGCGCCAGCAGCCAAGGTCGGGGCACTGAAGCTTTCTTT. It is translated as CASSQGRGTEAFF.

The rearrangement uses TRBV18 and TRBJ2-1; D is uncertain. Germline CDR1 is KGHSH and CDR2 is LQKENI. This CDR3 comprises 13 residues. The V gene lost 2 bases and the J gene lost 5 bases, with 7 bases spanning the gap. CDR3 bases: TGTGCCAGCTCACCAGGGCCAAACAATGAGCAGTTCTTC. Amino acids: CASSPGPNNEQFF.

CDR3 nucleotides: TGTGCCAGTAGTCTGGACAGCCCCCCGAACACTGAAGCTTTCTTT. This codes for CASSLDSPPNTEAFF. The chain recombines TRBV19 with TRBJ1-1, with D possibly TRBD1 on 6 matching bases. Germline V gene data show CDR1 as LNHDA and CDR2 as SQIVND (reference sequence). The length of the CDR3 is 15 residues. The germline V and J ends were trimmed by 5 bases and 1 base, with 14 bases remaining between them.

The V gene is TRBV6-2 or TRBV6-3, the J gene TRBJ1-1; TRBD1 aligns across 8 bases. With V trimmed by 4 bases and J by 8 bases, 15 bases remained unmatched. This CDR3 comprises 16 residues. The germline V gene encodes CDR1 MNHEY and CDR2 SVGEGT. CDR3 bases: TGTGCCAGCAGTTCAATCGGACAGGGCCGGGACGGGGAAGCTTTCTTT. It translates to CASSSIGQGRDGEAFF.

V is TRBV5-5 and J is TRBJ2-3; D gene unclear. The CDR3 sequence is 12 residues long. CDR1 is SGHKS and CDR2 is YYEKEE in the germline V gene (reference sequence). V lost 4 bases, J lost 2 bases, and 5 bases lay in between. The DNA of the CDR3 is TGTGCCAGCAGCCCCAACACAGATACGCAGTATTTT. Translation: CASSPNTDTQYF.